The 22 T cell receptor beta chains given below trace back to one sample, sequenced in a study of blood T cell repertoires in COVID-19. Measured with immunoSEQ multiplex PCR; TCRdb has only the in-frame clones, and not every one. The sample includes about 130,000 clones, around four fifths of them seen just once. The sample taken for sequencing was peripheral blood. The receptors stem from an older man with acute or convalescent COVID-19.

This chain uses TRBV2 with TRBJ2-5; the D gene is possibly TRBD1 (6 bases). Germline V CDR1 and CDR2: SNHLY, FYNNEI. This CDR3 has 14 amino acids. The ends were cut back, 8 bases at V and 7 bases at J, with 20 bases in the middle. The CDR3 nucleotides read TGTGCCAGCGTGGGAGAACAGGGCTTGAGGACCCAGTACTTC. Its translation: CASVGEQGLRTQYF.

The chain links TRBV19 to TRBJ2-5, with a tentative D call TRBD2 (6 bases). V was cut by 5 bases and J by 5 bases, with 12 bases left in between. Germline CDR1 and CDR2: LNHDA and SQIVND (reference sequence). The CDR3 is 13 residues long. CDR3 DNA: TGTGCCAGTAGTGCGGGGAGGTATGAGACCCAGTACTTC. Amino acid sequence: CASSAGRYETQYF.

The gene calls are TRBV20-1 and TRBJ2-1, with 8 bases lining up with TRBD2. Trimming removed 3 bases from V and 4 bases from J; junction bases left unmatched: 5. This CDR3 region has 14 residues. CDR1 and CDR2 (germline): DFQATT, SNEGSKA (reference sequence). CDR3 residues: CSASDPGGYNEQFF. In DNA form, the CDR3 reads TGCAGTGCTAGTGACCCGGGGGGGTACAATGAGCAGTTCTTC.

This rearrangement joins TRBV19 to TRBJ2-7; 12 nucleotides match TRBD2. The CDR3 is 17 residues long. After removal of 4 bases from V and 6 bases from J, the junction contained 13 bases not matched to a gene. Germline CDR1 reads LNHDA; CDR2 reads SQIVND (reference sequence). Here the CDR3 DNA reads TGTGCCAGTAGTAGCACTAGCGGGGGGCCGAGAGGCGGCGAGCAGTACTTC. This encodes CASSSTSGGPRGGEQYF.

This chain links TRBV27 with TRBJ1-2; TRBD1 matches 8 bases. The germline V gene has CDR1 MNHEY and CDR2 SMNVEV (reference sequence). V lost 1 base, J lost 0 bases, and 4 bases stayed unmatched. The CDR3 totals 16 residues. CDR3 nucleotide sequence: TGTGCCAGCAGTTTATACAGGGGGAGCACTAACTATGGCTACACCTTC. This gives the protein CASSLYRGSTNYGYTF.

This clone is large by share. The J gene is TRBJ1-5, the V gene TRBV18; possibly TRBD1 for D (6 bases). The CDR3 is 13 residues long. Trimming shortened V by 3 bases and J by 7 bases, and 10 bases separated the two germline ends. Germline CDR1 and CDR2: KGHSH and LQKENI. The CDR3 sequence is CASSPIGGQPQHF. In nucleotides, the CDR3 is TGTGCCAGCTCACCGATTGGGGGCCAGCCCCAGCATTTT.

The rearrangement uses TRBV12-3 or TRBV12-4 and TRBJ2-5; a possible D gene is TRBD2 (6 bases). This CDR3 has 11 residues. Trimming shortened V by 8 bases and J by 4 bases, and 8 bases separated the two germline ends. CDR3 residues: CASGRLETQYF. Written as DNA, the CDR3 is TGTGCCAGCGGGAGGTTAGAGACCCAGTACTTC.

This sequence joins TRBV30 and TRBJ2-7; 11 bases line up with TRBD1. CDR3 length: 15 amino acids. V was clipped by 0 bases and J by 3 bases; unmatched bases: 4. The germline CDR1 and CDR2 sequences are GTSNPN and SVGIG (reference sequence). CDR3 protein: CAWSVGTGGNYEQYF. CDR3 in DNA: TGTGCCTGGAGTGTAGGGACAGGGGGAAACTACGAGCAGTACTTC.

J is TRBJ2-5 and V is TRBV6-2 or TRBV6-3, with unresolved D. Trimming pared 2 bases from V and 4 bases from J, leaving 5 bases between. Per germline, CDR1 MNHEY and CDR2 SVGEGT. The CDR3 has 12 amino acids. The CDR3 nucleotides are TGTGCCAGCAGTTACCCCAGAGAGACCCAGTACTTC. This gives the protein CASSYPRETQYF.

A few counts support this clone. This sequence joins TRBV5-6 and TRBJ2-5; D is ambiguous. Germline V gene data show CDR1 as SGHDT and CDR2 as YYEEEE. V lost 1 base to trimming and J lost 7 bases, with 17 bases between them. The length of the CDR3 is 15 residues. The CDR3 loop reads CASSLKRGTAGTQYF. CDR3 in DNA: TGTGCCAGCAGCTTGAAAAGAGGAACGGCTGGGACCCAGTACTTC.

V usage is TRBV5-1 and J usage is TRBJ1-1; 7 nucleotides align to TRBD1. The V gene's germline CDR1 is SGHRS and CDR2 YFSETQ. Unmatched junction bases numbered 7, after V lost 3 bases and J lost 5 bases. This CDR3 spans 14 amino acids. The CDR3 DNA reads as TGCGCCAGCAGCTCCGACTACAGGGGAACTGAAGCTTTCTTT. This codes for CASSSDYRGTEAFF.

This chain joins TRBV2 and TRBJ2-7; TRBD1 matches at 11 bases. The CDR3 consists of 15 residues. The junction had 10 bases not matched to a gene; V was cut back by 10 bases and J by 2 bases. The germline CDR1 and CDR2 sequences are SNHLY and FYNNEI. The CDR3 loop reads CATGTGTGGTYEQYF. Here the CDR3 DNA reads TGTGCCACCGGTACCGGGACAGGGGGAACCTACGAGCAGTACTTC.

This CDR3 is CASSQGRGGNQPQHF. DNA for the CDR3: TGTGCCAGCAGCCAAGGAAGGGGCGGCAATCAGCCCCAGCATTTT. The chain links TRBV4-2 to TRBJ1-5; tentatively, D is TRBD1 (5 bases). The CDR3 has 15 residues. Germline assignment: CDR1 LGHNA and CDR2 YNFKEQ. Trimming left V 1 base short and J 2 bases short, with 9 bases between.

The DNA of the CDR3 is TGTGCCAGCAGCACGCGGACAGGGGCAGGGAGTATTGGCTACACCTTC. Translated, it gives CASSTRTGAGSIGYTF. This rearrangement joins TRBV11-2 to TRBJ1-2; 9 nucleotides match TRBD1. This CDR3 has 16 amino acids. From germline, CDR1 is SGHAT and CDR2 FQNNGV. The junction had 14 bases not matched to a gene; V was cut back by 5 bases and J by 7 bases.

The V gene is TRBV4-2, the J gene TRBJ1-2; D gene ambiguous. The germline gives CDR1 LGHNA, CDR2 YNFKEQ. This CDR3 spans 15 amino acids. Trimming shortened V by 0 bases and J by 2 bases, and 10 bases separated the two germline ends. The CDR3 region is CASSQESSPNYGYTF. In DNA, the CDR3 is TGTGCCAGCAGCCAAGAATCTAGCCCAAACTATGGCTACACCTTC.

The rearrangement links TRBV3-1 (or the pseudogene TRBV3-2) to TRBJ2-3, with TRBD2 matching over 12 bases. Germline values: CDR1 LGHDT, CDR2 YNNKEL (reference sequence). CDR3 size: 15 residues. The V segment lost 4 bases and the J segment 1 base; nucleotides outside the gene matches: 0. Here the CDR3 DNA reads TGTGCCAGCAGCCGGACTAGCGGGGGCACAGATACGCAGTATTTT. Translated: CASSRTSGGTDTQYF.

The chain carries TRBV28 and TRBJ1-1; a weak D match, TRBD1 (6 bases). CDR3 size: 14 residues. Germline CDR1 and CDR2: MDHEN and SYDVKM. Deletions cut 6 bases from V and 1 base from J, with 12 bases between. Written as DNA, the CDR3 is TGTGCCAGCAGCCAAACGACAGGGAACACTGAAGCTTTCTTT. Translating it yields CASSQTTGNTEAFF. Full variable domain (missing parts from reference TRBV28 and TRBJ1-1): DVKVTQSSRYLVKRTGEKVFLECVQDMDHENMFWYRQDPGLGLRLIYFSYDVKMKEKGDIPEGYSVSREKKERFSLILESASTNQTSMYLCASSQTTGNTEAFFGQGTRLTVV.

The rearrangement uses TRBV2 and TRBJ1-2; the match to TRBD1 covers 8 bases. CDR3 length: 15 residues. V shed 6 bases and J 4 bases; nucleotides not matched to a gene: 10. CDR1 is SNHLY, CDR2 FYNNEI, per germline. The CDR3 loop is CASRVEQGDSYGYTF. The CDR3 coding sequence is TGTGCCAGCAGGGTAGAACAGGGGGATAGCTATGGCTACACCTTC.

This clone has a single count. V and J are TRBV6-1 and TRBJ1-3; D might be TRBD1 (5 bases). Trimming shortened V by 1 base and J by 4 bases, and 8 bases separated the two germline ends. The length of the CDR3 is 14 residues. Germline V lookup: CDR1 MNHNS, CDR2 SASEGT. The CDR3 reads CASSEGRVGNTIYF. The DNA of the CDR3 is TGTGCCAGCAGTGAAGGCAGGGTGGGAAACACCATATATTTT.

CDR3 DNA: TGTGCCAGCAGCCGGATGGGGCAGGGGGATCAGCCCCAGCATTTT. Protein sequence: CASSRMGQGDQPQHF. The chain employs TRBV7-2 and TRBJ1-5, with 7 bases fitting TRBD1. CDR1 and CDR2 from the germline V gene are SGHTA and FQGNSA. CDR3 size: 15 residues. With V trimmed by 5 bases and J by 5 bases, 9 bases remained unmatched.

The chain carries TRBV18 and TRBJ2-6; weak D call: TRBD1 (5 bases). This CDR3 is 15 amino acids long. V was clipped by 3 bases and J by 0 bases, with 6 bases between them. Germline V gene data show CDR1 as KGHSH and CDR2 as LQKENI. The CDR3 loop reads CASSPDSSGANVLTF. CDR3 nucleotides: TGTGCCAGCTCACCCGACAGCTCTGGGGCCAACGTCCTGACTTTC.

This clone has more than one count but fewer than ten. The CDR3 coding sequence is TGTGCCAGCAGTGATAGCGTGGCGGGGGAACGGCAGTACTTC. Translating gives CASSDSVAGERQYF. This chain connects TRBV7-9 to TRBJ2-7, with 7 bases that match TRBD2. CDR3 length: 14 amino acids. Germline CDR1 reads SEHNR; CDR2 reads FQNEAQ (reference sequence). Unmatched junction bases numbered 14, after V lost 6 bases and J lost 9 bases.